The clone carrying this T cell receptor beta chain occurred a few times. What it binds is not known. The source of the sample is a study of STAT3 mutations in large granular lymphocyte leukemia. Each sample's TCRbeta library yielded on average around 42,000 productive templates. Measured with immunoSEQ multiplex PCR; TCRdb has only the in-frame clones, and not every one. The sample records 5,000 to 7,000 clones, about 50% being singletons. Study-level points and caveats: Every T-cell large granular lymphocyte leukemia patient had at least one immunodominant TCR beta clonotype. Variable sampling intervals and differing treatment regimens complicated linking therapy response to TCR clonal burden changes.

Germline V CDR1 and CDR2: SEHNR, FQNEAQ (reference sequence). Trimming removed 1 base from V and 7 bases from J, with 7 bases in between. CDR3 length: 12 amino acids. Sequencing was performed on peripheral blood mononuclear cells. This TCR was sampled from a woman aged 70-85 years with T-cell large granular lymphocyte leukemia. Some clones in this sample may be carry-over from other donors' samples. V is TRBV7-9 and J is TRBJ1-2; D is undetermined. The CDR3 reads CASSLGQPGYTF. CDR3 DNA: TGTGCCAGCAGCTTAGGTCAGCCTGGCTACACCTTC.